This T cell receptor beta chain emerged from a study of blood T cell repertoires in COVID-19. Study-wide context: Acute-phase and convalescent COVID-19 samples originated in the United States, Italy and Spain. Sources were T cells, B-cell-depleted T cells, or PBMCs; the material itself was cDNA or gDNA.

In the authors' methods: Amplifying reference gene primers gave estimates of nucleated cell counts. The data were produced by immunoSEQ multiplex PCR, yet TCRdb's version contains in-frame clones alone and is incomplete. V, J and clone size are taken as reported in that table, and D and trimming were inferred from the DNA itself. The data hold approximately 220,000 clones, with around four fifths observed a single time. V lost 3 bases, J lost 7 bases, and 14 bases lay in between. There are 15 residues in the CDR3. In germline, CDR1 is SGDLS, CDR2 YYNGEE. This sequence joins TRBV9 and TRBJ1-6, with a possible D match to TRBD1 (6 bases). The sequencing sample was made of peripheral blood. The receptor was derived from a woman aged 40 to 55 with active or convalescent COVID-19. The CDR3 DNA reads TGTGCCAGCAGCGAAGCGGGGGCGGACAATTCACCCCTCCACTTT. Translated, it gives CASSEAGADNSPLHF.